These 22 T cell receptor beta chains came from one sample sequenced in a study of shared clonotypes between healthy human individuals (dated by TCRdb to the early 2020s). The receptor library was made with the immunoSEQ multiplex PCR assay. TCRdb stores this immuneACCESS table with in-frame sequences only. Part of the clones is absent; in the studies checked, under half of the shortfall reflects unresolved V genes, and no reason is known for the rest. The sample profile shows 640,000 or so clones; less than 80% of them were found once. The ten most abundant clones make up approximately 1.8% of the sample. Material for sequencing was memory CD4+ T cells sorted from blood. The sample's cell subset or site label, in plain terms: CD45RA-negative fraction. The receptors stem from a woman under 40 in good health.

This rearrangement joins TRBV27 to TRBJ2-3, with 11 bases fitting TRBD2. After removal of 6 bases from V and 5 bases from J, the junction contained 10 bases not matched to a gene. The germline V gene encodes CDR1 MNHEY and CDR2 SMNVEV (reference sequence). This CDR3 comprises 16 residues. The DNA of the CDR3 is TGTGCCAGCAGCTTAGCGGGAGGGCAAAGTGGAGATACGCAGTATTTT. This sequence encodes CASSLAGGQSGDTQYF.

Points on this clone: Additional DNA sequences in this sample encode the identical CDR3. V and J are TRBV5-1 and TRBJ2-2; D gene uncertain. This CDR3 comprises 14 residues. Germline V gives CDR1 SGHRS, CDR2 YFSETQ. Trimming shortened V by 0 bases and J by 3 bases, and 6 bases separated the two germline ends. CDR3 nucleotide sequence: TGCGCCAGCAGCTTGGGGACGGACACCGGGGAGCTGTTTTTT. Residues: CASSLGTDTGELFF.

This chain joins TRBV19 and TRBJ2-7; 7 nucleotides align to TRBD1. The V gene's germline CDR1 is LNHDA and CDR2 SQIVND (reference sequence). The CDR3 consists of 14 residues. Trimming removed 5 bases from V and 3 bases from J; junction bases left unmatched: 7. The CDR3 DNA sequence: TGTGCCAGTAGTCCGCGACAGGGCCTCTACGAGCAGTACTTC. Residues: CASSPRQGLYEQYF.

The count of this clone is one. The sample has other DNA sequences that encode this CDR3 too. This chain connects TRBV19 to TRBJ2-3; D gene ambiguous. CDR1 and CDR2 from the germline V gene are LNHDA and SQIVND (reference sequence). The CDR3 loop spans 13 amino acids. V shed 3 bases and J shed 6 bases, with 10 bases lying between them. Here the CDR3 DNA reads TGTGCCAGTAGTATCCCGCTAGTGGATACGCAGTATTTT. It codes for CASSIPLVDTQYF.

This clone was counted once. Here the CDR3 reads CASRDYFLADQNEQYF. DNA for the CDR3: TGTGCCAGCAGGGACTACTTTCTAGCGGATCAAAACGAGCAGTACTTC. The V gene is TRBV2, the J gene TRBJ2-7; 7 bases are shared with TRBD2. Germline V lookup: CDR1 SNHLY, CDR2 FYNNEI. The CDR3 loop spans 16 amino acids. Losses at the gene ends were 6 bases for V and 5 bases for J; bases not matched to a gene: 16. The full variable domain, rest sourced from reference TRBV2 and TRBJ2-7, is EPEVTQTPSHQVTQMGQEVILRCVPISNHLYFYWYRQILGQKVEFLVSFYNNEISEKSEIFDDQFSVERPDGSNFTLKIRSTKLEDSAMYFCASRDYFLADQNEQYFGPGTRLTVT.

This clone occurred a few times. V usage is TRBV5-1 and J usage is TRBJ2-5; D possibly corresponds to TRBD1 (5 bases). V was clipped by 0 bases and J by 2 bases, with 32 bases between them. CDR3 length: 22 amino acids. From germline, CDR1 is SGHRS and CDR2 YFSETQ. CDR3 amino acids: CASSLVRGTKNSIQGSQETQYF. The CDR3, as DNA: TGCGCCAGCAGCTTGGTCCGTGGTACGAAAAATTCGATCCAGGGCTCTCAAGAGACCCAGTACTTC. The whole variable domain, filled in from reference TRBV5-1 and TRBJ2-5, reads KAGVTQTPRYLIKTRGQQVTLSCSPISGHRSVSWYQQTPGQGLQFLFEYFSETQRNKGNFPGRFSGRQFSNSRSEMNVSTLELGDSALYLCASSLVRGTKNSIQGSQETQYFGPGTRLLVL.

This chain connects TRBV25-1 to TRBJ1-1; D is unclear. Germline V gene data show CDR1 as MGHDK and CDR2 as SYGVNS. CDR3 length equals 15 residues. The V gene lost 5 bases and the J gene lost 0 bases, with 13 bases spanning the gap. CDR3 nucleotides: TGTGCCAGCAGTAGTCAGAACAACTTGAACACTGAAGCTTTCTTT. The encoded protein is CASSSQNNLNTEAFF.

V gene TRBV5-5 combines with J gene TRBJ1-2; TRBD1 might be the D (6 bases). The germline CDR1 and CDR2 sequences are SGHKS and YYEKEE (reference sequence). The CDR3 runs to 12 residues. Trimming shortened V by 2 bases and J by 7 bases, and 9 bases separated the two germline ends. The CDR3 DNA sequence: TGTGCCAGCAGCTTACAGGGTGCTGGCTACACCTTC. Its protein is CASSLQGAGYTF.

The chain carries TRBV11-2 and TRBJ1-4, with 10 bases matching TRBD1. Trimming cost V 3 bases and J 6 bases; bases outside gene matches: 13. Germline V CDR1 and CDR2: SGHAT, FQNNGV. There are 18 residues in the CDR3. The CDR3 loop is CASSFRDRGVGGHEKLFF. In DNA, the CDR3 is TGTGCCAGCAGCTTCCGGGACAGGGGTGTAGGGGGACATGAAAAACTGTTTTTT.

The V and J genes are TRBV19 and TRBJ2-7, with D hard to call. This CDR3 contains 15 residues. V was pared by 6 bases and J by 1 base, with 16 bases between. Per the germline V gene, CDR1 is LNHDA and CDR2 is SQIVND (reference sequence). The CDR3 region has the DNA TGTGCCAGTAGACCCCAGGACCGTATGTCCTACGAGCAGTACTTC. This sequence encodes CASRPQDRMSYEQYF.

The DNA of the CDR3 is TGTGCCAGCAGCTTCGAGTGGAGCCCAGAGACCCAGTACTTC. This sequence encodes CASSFEWSPETQYF. The chain couples TRBV7-2 to TRBJ2-5; no definite D call. V shed 3 bases and J shed 4 bases, with 12 bases lying between them. CDR1 SGHTA and CDR2 FQGNSA come from the germline V gene. CDR3 length: 14 residues.

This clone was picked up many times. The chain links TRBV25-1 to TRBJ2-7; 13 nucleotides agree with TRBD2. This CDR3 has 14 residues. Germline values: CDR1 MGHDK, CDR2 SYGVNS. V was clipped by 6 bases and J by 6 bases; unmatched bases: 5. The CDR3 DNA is TGTGCCAGCAGATTTGGGACTAGCGGGACCGAGCAGTACTTC. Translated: CASRFGTSGTEQYF.

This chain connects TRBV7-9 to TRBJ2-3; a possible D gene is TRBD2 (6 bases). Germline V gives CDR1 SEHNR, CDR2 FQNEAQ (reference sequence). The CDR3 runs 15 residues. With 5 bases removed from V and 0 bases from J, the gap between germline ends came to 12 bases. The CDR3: CASSPSAESTDTQYF. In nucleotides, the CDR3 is TGTGCCAGCAGCCCTAGCGCTGAGAGCACAGATACGCAGTATTTT.

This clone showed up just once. CDR3 sequence reads: CASSNEETQYF. CDR3 DNA sequence: TGCGCCAGCAGCAACGAAGAGACCCAGTACTTC. The rearrangement links TRBV5-1 to TRBJ2-5; D is unresolved. Trimming stripped 4 bases from V and 3 bases from J, with 4 bases between. The CDR3 consists of 11 residues. Germline V CDR1 and CDR2: SGHRS, YFSETQ.

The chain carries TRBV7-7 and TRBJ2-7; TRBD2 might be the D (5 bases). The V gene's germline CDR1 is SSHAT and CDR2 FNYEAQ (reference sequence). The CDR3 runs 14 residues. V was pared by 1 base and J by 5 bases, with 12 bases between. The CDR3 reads CASSLDVGSHEQYF. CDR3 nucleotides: TGTGCCAGCAGCTTAGACGTAGGGAGCCACGAGCAGTACTTC. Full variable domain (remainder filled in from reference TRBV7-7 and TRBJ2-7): GAGVSQSPRYKVTKRGQDVTLRCDPISSHATLYWYQQALGQGPEFLTYFNYEAQPDKSGLPSDRFSAERPEGSISTLTIQRTEQRDSAMYRCASSLDVGSHEQYFGPGTRLTVT.

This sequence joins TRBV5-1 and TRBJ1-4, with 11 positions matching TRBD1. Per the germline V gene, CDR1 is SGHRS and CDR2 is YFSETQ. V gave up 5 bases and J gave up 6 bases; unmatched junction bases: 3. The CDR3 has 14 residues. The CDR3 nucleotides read TGCGCCAGCAGACCGGGACAGGGGGATGAAAAACTGTTTTTT. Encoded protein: CASRPGQGDEKLFF.

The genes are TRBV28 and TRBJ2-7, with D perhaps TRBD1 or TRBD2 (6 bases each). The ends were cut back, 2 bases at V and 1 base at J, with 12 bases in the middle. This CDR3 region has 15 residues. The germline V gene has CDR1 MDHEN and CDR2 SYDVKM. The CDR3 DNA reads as TGTGCCAGCAGTTTAGGCGGGACATTATCCTACGAGCAGTACTTC. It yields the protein CASSLGGTLSYEQYF.

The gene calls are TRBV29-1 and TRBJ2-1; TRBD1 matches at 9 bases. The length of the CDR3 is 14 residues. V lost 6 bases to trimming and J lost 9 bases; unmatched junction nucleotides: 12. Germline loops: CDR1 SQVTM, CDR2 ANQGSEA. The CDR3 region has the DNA TGCAGCGTCAGCGGGGACAGGGTGTCGGCTGAGCAGTTCTTC. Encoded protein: CSVSGDRVSAEQFF.

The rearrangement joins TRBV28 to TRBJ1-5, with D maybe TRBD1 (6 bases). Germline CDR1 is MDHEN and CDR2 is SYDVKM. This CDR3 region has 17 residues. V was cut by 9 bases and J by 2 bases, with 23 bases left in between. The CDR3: CASARPWTVDGNQPQHF. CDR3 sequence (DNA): TGTGCCAGTGCCAGGCCCTGGACAGTGGATGGCAATCAGCCCCAGCATTTT.

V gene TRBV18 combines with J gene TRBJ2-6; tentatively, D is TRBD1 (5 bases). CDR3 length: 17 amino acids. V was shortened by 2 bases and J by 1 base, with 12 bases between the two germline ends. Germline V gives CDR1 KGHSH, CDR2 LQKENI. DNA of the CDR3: TGTGCCAGCTCACCATTTACAGGAGCTTCTGGGGCCAACGTCCTGACTTTC. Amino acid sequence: CASSPFTGASGANVLTF. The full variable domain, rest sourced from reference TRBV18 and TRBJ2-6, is NAGVMQNPRHLVRRRGQEARLRCSPMKGHSHVYWYRQLPEEGLKFMVYLQKENIIDESGMPKERFSAEFPKEGPSILRIQQVVRGDSAAYFCASSPFTGASGANVLTFGAGSRLTVL.

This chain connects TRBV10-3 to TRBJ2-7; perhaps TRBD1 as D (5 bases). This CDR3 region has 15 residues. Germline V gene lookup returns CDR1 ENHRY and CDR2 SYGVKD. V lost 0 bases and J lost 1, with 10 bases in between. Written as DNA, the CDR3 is TGTGCCATCAGTGAGTCTGGCGCAGGGTCCTACGAGCAGTACTTC. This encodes CAISESGAGSYEQYF.

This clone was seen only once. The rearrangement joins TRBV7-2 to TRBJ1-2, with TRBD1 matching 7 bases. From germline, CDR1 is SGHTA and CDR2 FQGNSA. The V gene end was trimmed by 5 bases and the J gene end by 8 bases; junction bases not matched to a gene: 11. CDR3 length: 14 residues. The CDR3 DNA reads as TGTGCCAGCAGCCCATCAGGGGGGACCCGGGGCTACACCTTC. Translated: CASSPSGGTRGYTF.